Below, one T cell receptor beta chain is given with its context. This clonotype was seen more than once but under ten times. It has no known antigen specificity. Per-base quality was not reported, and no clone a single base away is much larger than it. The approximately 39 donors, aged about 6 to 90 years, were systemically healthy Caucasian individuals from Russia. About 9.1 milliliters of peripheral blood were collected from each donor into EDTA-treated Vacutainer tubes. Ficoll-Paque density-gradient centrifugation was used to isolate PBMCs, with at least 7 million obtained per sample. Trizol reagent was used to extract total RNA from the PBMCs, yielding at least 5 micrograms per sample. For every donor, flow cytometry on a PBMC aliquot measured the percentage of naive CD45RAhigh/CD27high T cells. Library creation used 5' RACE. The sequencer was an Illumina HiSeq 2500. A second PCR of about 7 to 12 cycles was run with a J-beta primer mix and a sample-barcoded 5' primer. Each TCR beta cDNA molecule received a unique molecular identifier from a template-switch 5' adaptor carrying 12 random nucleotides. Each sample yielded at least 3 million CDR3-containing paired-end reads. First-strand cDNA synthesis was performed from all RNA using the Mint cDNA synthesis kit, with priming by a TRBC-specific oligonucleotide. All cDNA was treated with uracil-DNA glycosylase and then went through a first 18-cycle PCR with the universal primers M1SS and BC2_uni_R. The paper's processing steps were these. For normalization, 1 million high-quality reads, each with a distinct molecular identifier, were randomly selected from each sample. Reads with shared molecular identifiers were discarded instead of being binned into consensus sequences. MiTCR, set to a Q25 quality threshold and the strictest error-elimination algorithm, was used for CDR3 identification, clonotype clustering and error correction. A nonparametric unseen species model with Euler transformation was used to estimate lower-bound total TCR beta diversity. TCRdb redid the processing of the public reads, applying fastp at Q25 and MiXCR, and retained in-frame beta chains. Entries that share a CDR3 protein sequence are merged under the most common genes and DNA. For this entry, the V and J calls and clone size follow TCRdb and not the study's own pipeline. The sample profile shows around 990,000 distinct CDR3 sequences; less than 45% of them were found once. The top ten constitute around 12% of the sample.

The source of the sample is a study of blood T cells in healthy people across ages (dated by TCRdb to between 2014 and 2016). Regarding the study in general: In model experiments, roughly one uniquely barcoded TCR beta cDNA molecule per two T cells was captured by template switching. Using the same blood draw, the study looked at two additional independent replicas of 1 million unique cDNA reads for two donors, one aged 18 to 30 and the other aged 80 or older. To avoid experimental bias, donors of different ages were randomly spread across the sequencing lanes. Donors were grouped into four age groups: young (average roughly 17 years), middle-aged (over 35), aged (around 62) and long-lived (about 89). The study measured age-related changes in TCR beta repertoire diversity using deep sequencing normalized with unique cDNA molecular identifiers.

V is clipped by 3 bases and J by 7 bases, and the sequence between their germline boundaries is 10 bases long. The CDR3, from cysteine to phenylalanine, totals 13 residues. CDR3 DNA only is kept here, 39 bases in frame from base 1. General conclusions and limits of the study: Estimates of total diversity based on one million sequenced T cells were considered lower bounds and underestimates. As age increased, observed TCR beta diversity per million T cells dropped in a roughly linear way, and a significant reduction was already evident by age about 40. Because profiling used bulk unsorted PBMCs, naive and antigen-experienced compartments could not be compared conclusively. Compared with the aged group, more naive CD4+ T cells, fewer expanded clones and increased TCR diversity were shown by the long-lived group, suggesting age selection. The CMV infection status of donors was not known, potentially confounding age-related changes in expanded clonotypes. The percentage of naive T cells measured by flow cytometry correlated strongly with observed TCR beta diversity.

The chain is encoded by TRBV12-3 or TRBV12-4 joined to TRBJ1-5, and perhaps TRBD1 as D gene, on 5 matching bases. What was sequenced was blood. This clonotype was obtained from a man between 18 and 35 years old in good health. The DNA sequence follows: TGTGCCAGCAGTTTTGGGGGAGAACAGCCCCAGCATTTT. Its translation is CASSFGGEQPQHF.